The clone carrying this T cell receptor beta chain was found many times. The sample comes from a study of regulatory T cells in long-lasting Graves disease. Time point noted: newly diagnosed GD, antithyroid drugs for less than 3 months. TCR sequences were obtained from RNA taken from PBMCs. The germline CDR1 and CDR2 sequences are PRHDT and FYEKMQ (reference sequence). This CDR3 contains 13 residues. V lost 1 base, J lost 5 bases, and 6 bases lay in between. For TCR beta, libraries came from iRepertoire HTBI primers and Arm-PCR of CDR3 regions. TCRdb ran MiXCR on the multiplex PCR reads and lists one entry per CDR3 protein. The table records 440,000 or so distinct CDR3 sequences, 14% to 15% of them present only once. In addition, the sample was reused for a study of T cells in Graves' hyperthyroidism and ophthalmopathy.

The clonotype was recovered from a woman younger than 45 with Graves disease. This material consisted of peripheral blood mononuclear cells (PBMCs), taken at new diagnosis, from a patient treated with antithyroid drugs. J is TRBJ1-5 and V is TRBV13; D not resolved. In DNA, the CDR3 is TGTGCCAGCAGCTTAGACCTATATCAGCCCCAGCATTTT. This translates into CASSLDLYQPQHF.